These 5 T cell receptor beta chains came from one sample sequenced in a study of blood T cell repertoires in COVID-19. Using immunoSEQ multiplex PCR, the repertoire was profiled, and TCRdb retains in-frame clones only, with some absent. The sample records about 500,000 clones, 89% being singletons. The material sequenced was peripheral blood. All receptors come from a man aged 18-30 years with COVID-19, enrolled during active disease.

The rearrangement uses TRBV30 and TRBJ2-6; 13 positions match TRBD2. This CDR3 is built from 17 residues. V was pared by 6 bases and J by 2 bases, with 7 bases of the junction left unmatched. From germline, CDR1 is GTSNPN and CDR2 SVGIG (reference sequence). The CDR3: CACRGGTSGAGANVLTF. The DNA for the CDR3 is TGTGCCTGCCGTGGCGGGACTAGCGGGGCTGGGGCCAACGTCCTGACTTTC.

The CDR3 sequence: CASSLGLAFGTDTQYF. CDR3 nucleotides: TGTGCCAGCAGCTTAGGATTAGCCTTCGGCACAGATACGCAGTATTTT. The chain combines TRBV7-9 with TRBJ2-3; D gene ambiguous. Germline loops: CDR1 SEHNR, CDR2 FQNEAQ (reference sequence). This CDR3 spans 16 amino acids. V lost 1 base and J 1 base, leaving 12 bases between the germline ends.

The chain couples TRBV7-3 to TRBJ1-3; no firm D call. V was cut by 5 bases and J by 0 bases, with 11 bases left in between. Germline CDR1 is SGHTA and CDR2 is FQGTGA. The CDR3 contains 15 residues. The CDR3 region is CASSREGSSGNTIYF. The CDR3 DNA is TGTGCCAGCAGCCGAGAGGGCAGCTCTGGAAACACCATATATTTT.

The CDR3 DNA follows: TGCGCCAGCAGCCCGACAGGGGGTACAATGAACACTGAAGCTTTCTTT. This encodes CASSPTGGTMNTEAFF. The V call is TRBV5-1, the J call TRBJ1-1, with 9 nucleotides matching TRBD1. The CDR3 loop spans 16 amino acids. Unmatched junction bases numbered 7, after V lost 4 bases and J lost 0 bases. CDR1 and CDR2 from the germline V gene are SGHRS and YFSETQ.

The chain combines TRBV5-1 with TRBJ2-1; 8 positions match TRBD1. CDR1 is SGHRS, CDR2 YFSETQ, per germline. This CDR3 contains 15 residues. Unmatched junction bases numbered 6, after V lost 3 bases and J lost 4 bases. The CDR3 loop is CASSSGQGRYNEQFF. The CDR3 coding sequence is TGCGCCAGCAGCTCCGGACAGGGCAGATACAATGAGCAGTTCTTC.